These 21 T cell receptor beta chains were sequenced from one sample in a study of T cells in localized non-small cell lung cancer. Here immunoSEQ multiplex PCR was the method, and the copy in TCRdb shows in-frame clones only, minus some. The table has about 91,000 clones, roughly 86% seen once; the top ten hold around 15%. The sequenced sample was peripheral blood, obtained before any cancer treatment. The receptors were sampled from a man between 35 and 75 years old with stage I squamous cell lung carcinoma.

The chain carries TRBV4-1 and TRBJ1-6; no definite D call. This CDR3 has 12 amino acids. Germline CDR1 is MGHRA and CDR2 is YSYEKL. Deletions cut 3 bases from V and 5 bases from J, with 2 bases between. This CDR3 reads CASSQDNSPLHF. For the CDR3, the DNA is TGCGCCAGCAGCCAGGATAATTCACCCCTCCACTTT.

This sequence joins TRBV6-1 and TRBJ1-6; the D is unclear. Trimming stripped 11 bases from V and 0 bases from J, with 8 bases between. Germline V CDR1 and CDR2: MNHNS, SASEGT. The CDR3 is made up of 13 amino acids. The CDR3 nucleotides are TGTGCCGGAACAGTCTCCTATAATTCACCCCTCCACTTT. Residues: CAGTVSYNSPLHF.

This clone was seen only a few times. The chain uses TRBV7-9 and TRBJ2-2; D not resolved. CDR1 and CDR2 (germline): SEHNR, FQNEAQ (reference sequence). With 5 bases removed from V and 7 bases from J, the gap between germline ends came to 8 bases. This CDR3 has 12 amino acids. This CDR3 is CASSPVGGELFF. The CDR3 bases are TGTGCCAGCAGCCCGGTGGGCGGGGAGCTGTTTTTT. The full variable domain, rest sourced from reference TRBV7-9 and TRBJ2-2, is DTGVSQNPRHKITKRGQNVTFRCDPISEHNRLYWYRQTLGQGPEFLTYFQNEAQLEKSRLLSDRFSAERPKGSFSTLEIQRTEQGDSAMYLCASSPVGGELFFGEGSRLTVL.

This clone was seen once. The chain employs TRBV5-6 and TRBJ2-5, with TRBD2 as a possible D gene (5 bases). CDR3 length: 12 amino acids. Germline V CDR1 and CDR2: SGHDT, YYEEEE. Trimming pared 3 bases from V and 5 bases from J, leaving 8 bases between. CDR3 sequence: CASSSSGETQYF. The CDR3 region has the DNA TGTGCCAGCAGCTCCTCGGGGGAGACCCAGTACTTC.

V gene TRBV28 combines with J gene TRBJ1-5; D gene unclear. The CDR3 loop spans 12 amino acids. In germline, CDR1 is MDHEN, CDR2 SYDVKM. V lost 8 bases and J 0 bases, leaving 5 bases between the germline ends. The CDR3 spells CASVGSNQPQHF. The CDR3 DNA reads TGTGCCAGCGTGGGTAGCAATCAGCCCCAGCATTTT.

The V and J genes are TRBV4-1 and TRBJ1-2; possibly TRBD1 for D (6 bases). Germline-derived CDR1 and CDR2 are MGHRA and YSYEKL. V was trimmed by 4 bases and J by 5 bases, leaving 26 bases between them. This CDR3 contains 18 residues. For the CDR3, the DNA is TGCGCCAGCAGCCCTCAAGATTTCGTCTGGACAGCTTCTTATGGCTACACCTTC. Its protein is CASSPQDFVWTASYGYTF.

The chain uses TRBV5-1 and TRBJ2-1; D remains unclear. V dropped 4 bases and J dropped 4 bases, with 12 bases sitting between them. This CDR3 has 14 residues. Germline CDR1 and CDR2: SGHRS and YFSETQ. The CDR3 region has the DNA TGCGCCAGCAGCGCCATTCCGGAATACAATGAGCAGTTCTTC. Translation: CASSAIPEYNEQFF.

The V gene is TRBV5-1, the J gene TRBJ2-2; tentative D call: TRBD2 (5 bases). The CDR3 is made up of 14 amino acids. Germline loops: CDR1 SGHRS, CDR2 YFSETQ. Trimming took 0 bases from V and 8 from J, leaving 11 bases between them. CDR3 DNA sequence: TGCGCCAGCAGCTTGGCAGCTAGCTTGGGGGAGCTGTTTTTT. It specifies CASSLAASLGELFF.

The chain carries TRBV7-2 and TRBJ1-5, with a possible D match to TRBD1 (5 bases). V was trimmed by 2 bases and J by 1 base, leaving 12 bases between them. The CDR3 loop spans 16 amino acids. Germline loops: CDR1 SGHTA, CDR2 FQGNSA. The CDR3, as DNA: TGTGCCAGCAGCTTACAGGGAACTGTAAGCAATCAGCCCCAGCATTTT. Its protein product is CASSLQGTVSNQPQHF.

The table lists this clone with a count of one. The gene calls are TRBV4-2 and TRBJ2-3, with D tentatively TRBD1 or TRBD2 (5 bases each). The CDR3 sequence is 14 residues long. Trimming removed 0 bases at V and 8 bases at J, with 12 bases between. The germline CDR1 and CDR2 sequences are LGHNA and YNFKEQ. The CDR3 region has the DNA TGTGCCAGCAGCCAAGATCGAGGGGTGGGTACGCAGTATTTT. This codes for CASSQDRGVGTQYF.

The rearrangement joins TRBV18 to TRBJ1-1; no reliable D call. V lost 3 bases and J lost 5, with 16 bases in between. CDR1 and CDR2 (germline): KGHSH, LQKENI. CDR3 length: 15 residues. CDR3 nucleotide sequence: TGTGCCAGCTCACCGAAGTCTGACGCGAGAACTGAAGCTTTCTTT. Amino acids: CASSPKSDARTEAFF.

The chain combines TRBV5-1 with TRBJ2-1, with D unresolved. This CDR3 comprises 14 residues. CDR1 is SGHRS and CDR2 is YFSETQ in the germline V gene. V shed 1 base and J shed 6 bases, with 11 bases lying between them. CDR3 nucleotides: TGCGCCAGCAGCTTGTCGGTAGCTAGCAATGAGCAGTTCTTC. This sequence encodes CASSLSVASNEQFF.

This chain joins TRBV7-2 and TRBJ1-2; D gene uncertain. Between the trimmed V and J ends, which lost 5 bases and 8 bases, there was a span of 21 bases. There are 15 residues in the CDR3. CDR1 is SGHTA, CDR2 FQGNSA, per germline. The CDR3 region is CASSGRTGGSFGYTF. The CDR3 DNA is TGTGCCAGCAGCGGCCGGACGGGCGGCTCTTTCGGCTACACCTTC. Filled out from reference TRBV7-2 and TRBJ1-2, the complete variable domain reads GAGVSQSPSNKVTEKGKDVELRCDPISGHTALYWYRQSLGQGLEFLIYFQGNSAPDKSGLPSDRFSAERTGGSVSTLTIQRTQQEDSAVYLCASSGRTGGSFGYTFGSGTRLTVV.

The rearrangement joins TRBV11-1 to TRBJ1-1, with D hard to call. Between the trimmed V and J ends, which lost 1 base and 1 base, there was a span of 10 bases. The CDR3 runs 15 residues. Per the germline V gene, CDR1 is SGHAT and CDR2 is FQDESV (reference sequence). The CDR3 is CASSLDGKANTEAFF. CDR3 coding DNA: TGTGCCAGCAGCTTAGATGGTAAAGCGAACACTGAAGCTTTCTTT.

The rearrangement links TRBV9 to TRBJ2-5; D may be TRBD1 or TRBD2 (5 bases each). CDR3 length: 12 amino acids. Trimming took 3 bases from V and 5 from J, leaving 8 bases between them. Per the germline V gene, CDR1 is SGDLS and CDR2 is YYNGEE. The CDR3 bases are TGTGCCAGCAGCGCCGAGGGGGAGACCCAGTACTTC. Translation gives CASSAEGETQYF.

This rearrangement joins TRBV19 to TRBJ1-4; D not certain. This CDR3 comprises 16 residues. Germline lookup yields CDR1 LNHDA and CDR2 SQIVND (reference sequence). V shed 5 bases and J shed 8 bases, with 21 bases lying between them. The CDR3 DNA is TGTGCCAGTAGTCCCTCTCTACCGGGAGGAGGAGAAAAACTGTTTTTT. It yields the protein CASSPSLPGGGEKLFF.

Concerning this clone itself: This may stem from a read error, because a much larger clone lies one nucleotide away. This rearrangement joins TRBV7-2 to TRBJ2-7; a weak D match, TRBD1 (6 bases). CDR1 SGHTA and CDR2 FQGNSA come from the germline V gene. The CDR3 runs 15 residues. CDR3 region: CASSLGLGAGYEQYF. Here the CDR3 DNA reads TGCGCCAGCAGCTTAGGCCTGGGGGCAGGCTACGAGCAGTACTTC.

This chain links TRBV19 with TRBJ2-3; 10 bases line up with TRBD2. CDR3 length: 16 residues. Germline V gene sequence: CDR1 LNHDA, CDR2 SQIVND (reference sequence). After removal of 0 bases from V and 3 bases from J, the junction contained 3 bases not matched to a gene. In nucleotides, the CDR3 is TGTGCCAGTAGTATAGAAGCGGGGGGGCCGACAGATACGCAGTATTTT. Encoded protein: CASSIEAGGPTDTQYF.

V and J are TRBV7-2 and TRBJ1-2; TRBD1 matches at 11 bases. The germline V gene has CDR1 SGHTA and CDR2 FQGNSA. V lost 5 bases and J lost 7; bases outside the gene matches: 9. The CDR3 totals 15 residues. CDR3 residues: CASSQHQDRGLGYTF. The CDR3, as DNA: TGTGCCAGCAGCCAACACCAGGACAGGGGGCTTGGCTACACCTTC. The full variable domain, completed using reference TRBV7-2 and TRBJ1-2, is GAGVSQSPSNKVTEKGKDVELRCDPISGHTALYWYRQSLGQGLEFLIYFQGNSAPDKSGLPSDRFSAERTGGSVSTLTIQRTQQEDSAVYLCASSQHQDRGLGYTFGSGTRLTVV.

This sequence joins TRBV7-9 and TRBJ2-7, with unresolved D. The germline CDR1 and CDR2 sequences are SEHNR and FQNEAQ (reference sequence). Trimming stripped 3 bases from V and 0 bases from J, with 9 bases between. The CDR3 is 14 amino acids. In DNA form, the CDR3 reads TGTGCCAGCAGCTTCTTTGGCACCTCCTACGAGCAGTACTTC. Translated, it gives CASSFFGTSYEQYF.

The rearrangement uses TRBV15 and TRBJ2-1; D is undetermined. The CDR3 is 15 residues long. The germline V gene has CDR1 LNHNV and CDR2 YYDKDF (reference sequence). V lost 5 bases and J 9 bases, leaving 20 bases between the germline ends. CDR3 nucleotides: TGTGCCACCAGCCGAGCCCCGGACCCCGTTAGTGAGCAGTTCTTC. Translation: CATSRAPDPVSEQFF.